This T cell receptor beta chain is drawn from a study of cytomegalovirus exposure and HLA in healthy donors. Findings of the study overall: CMV serostatus was the sole immune exposure data available. According to an earlier analysis, most TCR beta V segments yielded productive rearrangements about 90% or about 30% of the time. TCR beta chains associated with HLA were, in a later analysis, more clonally expanded than equally common others.

In the PCR, 60 Vbeta and 13 Jbeta primers were used. Using immunoSEQ multiplex PCR, the repertoire was profiled, and TCRdb retains in-frame clones only, with some absent. This table holds over 80,000 clones, over 60% found once. The CDR3 sequence is 14 residues long. Per germline, CDR1 MDHEN and CDR2 SYDVKM. The V gene end was trimmed by 3 bases and the J gene end by 4 bases; junction bases not matched to a gene: 2. In its sample, this clone was seen once. The antigen is unknown. Source material: PBMCs. The source of this sequence is a man in his 60s in good health and CMV-seropositive. V usage is TRBV28 and J usage is TRBJ2-7; 11 bases are shared with TRBD2. CDR3 amino acids: CASSFGTSGYEQYF. For the CDR3, the DNA is TGTGCCAGCAGTTTTGGGACTAGCGGATACGAGCAGTACTTC.